This T cell receptor (beta chain) was profiled in a study of human T cells and chemical hapten exposure. The study, taken as a whole, reports: The study found expanded TCRs formed significantly more large CDR3 similarity clusters than controls. The number of TCRs above 1 in 1000 frequency did not change after DPC sensitization.

Indicated time point: patch test 1, 2 weeks after DPC sensitization. Documented treatment: therapeutic diphenylcyclopropenone sensitization with weekly scalp DPC. This clonotype was counted many times. The antigen is undetermined. MiXCR, applied by TCRdb to the RACE reads, yields one record per CDR3 protein. The data show under 120,000 distinct CDR3 sequences, with approximately 10% seen just once and around 3.6% held by the top ten. The CDR3 covers 14 residues. V was cut by 6 bases and J by 7 bases, with 19 bases left in between. Germline CDR1 reads KGHSH; CDR2 reads LQKENI. The material sequenced was whole blood, taken in connection with sensitization to the hapten diphenylcyclopropenone (DPC). The chain uses TRBV18 and TRBJ2-7; D perhaps matches TRBD1 (5 bases). The TCR was taken from a woman aged 40-49 years with alopecia areata. Some clones in this sample may be carry-over from other donors' samples. The chain's CDR3 is CASSPLGRAEEQYF. The DNA of the CDR3 is TGTGCCAGCTCCCCGCTCGGCAGGGCAGAAGAGCAGTACTTC.